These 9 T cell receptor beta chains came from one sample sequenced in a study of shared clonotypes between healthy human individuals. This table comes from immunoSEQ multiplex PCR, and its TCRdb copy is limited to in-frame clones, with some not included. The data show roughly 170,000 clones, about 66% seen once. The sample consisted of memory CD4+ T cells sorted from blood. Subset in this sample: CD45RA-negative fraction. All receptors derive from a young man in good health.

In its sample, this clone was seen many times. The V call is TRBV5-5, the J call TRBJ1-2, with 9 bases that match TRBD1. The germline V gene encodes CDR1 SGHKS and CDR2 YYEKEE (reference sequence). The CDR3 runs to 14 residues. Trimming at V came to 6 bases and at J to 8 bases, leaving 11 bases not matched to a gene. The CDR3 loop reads CASTPWDRAGGYTF. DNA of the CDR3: TGTGCCAGCACCCCCTGGGACAGGGCTGGCGGCTACACCTTC.

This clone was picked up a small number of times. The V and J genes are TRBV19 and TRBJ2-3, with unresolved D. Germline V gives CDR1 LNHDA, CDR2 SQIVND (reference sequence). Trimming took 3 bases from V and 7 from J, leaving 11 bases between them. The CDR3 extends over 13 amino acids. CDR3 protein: CASSIPATYTQYF. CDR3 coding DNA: TGTGCCAGTAGTATCCCGGCTACTTATACGCAGTATTTT.

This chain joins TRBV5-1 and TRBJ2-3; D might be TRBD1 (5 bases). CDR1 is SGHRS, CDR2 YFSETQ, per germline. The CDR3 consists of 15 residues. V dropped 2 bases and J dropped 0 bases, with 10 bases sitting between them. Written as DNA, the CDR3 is TGCGCCAGCAGCTTCTCCAGGGTTAGCACAGATACGCAGTATTTT. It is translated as CASSFSRVSTDTQYF.

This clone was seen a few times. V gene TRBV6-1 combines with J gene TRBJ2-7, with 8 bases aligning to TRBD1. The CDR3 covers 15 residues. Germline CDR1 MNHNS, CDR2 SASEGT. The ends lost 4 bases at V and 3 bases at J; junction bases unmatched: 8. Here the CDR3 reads CASSVYQGASYEQYF. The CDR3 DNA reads TGTGCCAGCAGTGTTTACCAGGGGGCGAGCTACGAGCAGTACTTC.

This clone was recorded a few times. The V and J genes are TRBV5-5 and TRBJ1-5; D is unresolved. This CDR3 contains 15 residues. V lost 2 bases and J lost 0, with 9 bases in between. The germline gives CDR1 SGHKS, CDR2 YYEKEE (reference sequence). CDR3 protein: CASSFYPDSNQPQHF. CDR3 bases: TGTGCCAGCAGCTTTTATCCAGATAGCAATCAGCCCCAGCATTTT.

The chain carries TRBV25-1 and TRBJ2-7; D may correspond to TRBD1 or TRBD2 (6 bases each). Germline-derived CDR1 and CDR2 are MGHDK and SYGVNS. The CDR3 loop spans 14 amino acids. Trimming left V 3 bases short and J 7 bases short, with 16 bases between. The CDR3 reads CASSDWAGAGEQYF. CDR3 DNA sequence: TGTGCCAGCAGTGATTGGGCAGGGGCGGGAGAGCAGTACTTC.

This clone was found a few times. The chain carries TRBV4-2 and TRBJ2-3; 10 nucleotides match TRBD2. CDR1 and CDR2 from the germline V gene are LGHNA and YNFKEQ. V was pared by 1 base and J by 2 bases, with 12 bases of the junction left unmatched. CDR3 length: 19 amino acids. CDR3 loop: CASSQVGLAVQLDTDTQYF. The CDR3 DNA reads TGTGCCAGCAGCCAAGTAGGACTAGCGGTTCAGTTGGACACAGATACGCAGTATTTT.

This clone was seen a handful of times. The CDR3 here is CASSLRDSPYEQYF. The CDR3 DNA reads as TGTGCCAGCAGTCTCCGGGACAGCCCCTACGAGCAGTACTTC. This chain joins TRBV6-5 and TRBJ2-7, with 7 bases matching TRBD1. Trimming took 5 bases from V and 2 from J; bases not matched to a gene: 6. Germline-derived CDR1 and CDR2 are MNHEY and SVGAGI. There are 14 residues in the CDR3.

The CDR3 sequence: CASTPGRDSAEAFF. The CDR3 DNA follows: TGTGCCAGCACCCCAGGTCGGGACAGCGCCGAAGCTTTCTTT. The chain combines TRBV7-3 with TRBJ1-1, with 7 bases identical to TRBD1. The germline CDR1 and CDR2 sequences are SGHTA and FQGTGA. J lost 8 bases, V lost 7 bases, and 13 bases had no gene match. CDR3 length: 14 residues.